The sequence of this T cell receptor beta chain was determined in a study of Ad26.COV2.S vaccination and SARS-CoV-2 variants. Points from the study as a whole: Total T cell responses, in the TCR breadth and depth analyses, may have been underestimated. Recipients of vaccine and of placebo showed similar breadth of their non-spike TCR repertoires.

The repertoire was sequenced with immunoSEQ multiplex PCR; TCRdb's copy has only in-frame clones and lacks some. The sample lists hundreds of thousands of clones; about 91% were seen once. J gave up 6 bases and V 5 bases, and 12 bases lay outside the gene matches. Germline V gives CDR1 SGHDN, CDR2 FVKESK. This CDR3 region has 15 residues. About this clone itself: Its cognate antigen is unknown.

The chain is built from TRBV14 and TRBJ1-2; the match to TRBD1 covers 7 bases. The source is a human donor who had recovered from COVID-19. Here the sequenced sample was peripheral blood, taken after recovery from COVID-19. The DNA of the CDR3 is TGTGCCAGCAGCTCATATCAGGGGGGCCTCGATGGCTACACCTTC. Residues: CASSSYQGGLDGYTF.